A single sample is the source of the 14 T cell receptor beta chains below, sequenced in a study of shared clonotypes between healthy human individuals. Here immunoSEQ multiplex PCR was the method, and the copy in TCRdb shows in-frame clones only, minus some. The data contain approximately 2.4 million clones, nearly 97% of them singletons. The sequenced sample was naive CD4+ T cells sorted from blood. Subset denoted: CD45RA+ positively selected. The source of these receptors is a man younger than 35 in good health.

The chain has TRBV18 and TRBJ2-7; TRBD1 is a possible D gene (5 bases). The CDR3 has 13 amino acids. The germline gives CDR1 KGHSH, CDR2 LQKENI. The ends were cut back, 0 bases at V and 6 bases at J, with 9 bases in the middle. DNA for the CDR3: TGTGCCAGCTCACCACCGACAGTAAGCGAGCAGTACTTC. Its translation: CASSPPTVSEQYF.

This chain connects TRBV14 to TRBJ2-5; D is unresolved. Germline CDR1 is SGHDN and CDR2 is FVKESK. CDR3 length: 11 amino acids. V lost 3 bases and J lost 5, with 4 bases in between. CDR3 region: CASSHVETQYF. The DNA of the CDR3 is TGTGCCAGCAGCCATGTGGAGACCCAGTACTTC.

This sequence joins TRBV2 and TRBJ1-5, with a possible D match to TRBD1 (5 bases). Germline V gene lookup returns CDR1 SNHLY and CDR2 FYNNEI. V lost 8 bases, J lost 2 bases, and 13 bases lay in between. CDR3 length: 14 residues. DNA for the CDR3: TGTGCCAGCGGGTTTCAGGGCGGCAATCAGCCCCAGCATTTT. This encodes CASGFQGGNQPQHF.

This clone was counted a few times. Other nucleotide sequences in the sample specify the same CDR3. The CDR3: CASSRDSNQPQHF. CDR3 DNA: TGCGCCAGCAGCAGGGATAGCAATCAGCCCCAGCATTTT. The chain joins TRBV5-1 to TRBJ1-5; D is unresolved. The V gene's germline CDR1 is SGHRS and CDR2 YFSETQ. The V gene lost 4 bases and the J gene lost 0 bases, with 5 bases spanning the gap. The CDR3 runs 13 residues. Full variable domain (rest looked up from reference TRBV5-1 and TRBJ1-5): KAGVTQTPRYLIKTRGQQVTLSCSPISGHRSVSWYQQTPGQGLQFLFEYFSETQRNKGNFPGRFSGRQFSNSRSEMNVSTLELGDSALYLCASSRDSNQPQHFGDGTRLSIL.

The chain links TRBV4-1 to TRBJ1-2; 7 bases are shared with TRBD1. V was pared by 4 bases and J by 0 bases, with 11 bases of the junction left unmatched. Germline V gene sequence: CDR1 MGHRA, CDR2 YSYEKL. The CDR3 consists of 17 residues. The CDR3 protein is CASSREVTGPANYGYTF. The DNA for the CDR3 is TGCGCCAGCAGCCGAGAAGTGACAGGGCCAGCTAACTATGGCTACACCTTC.

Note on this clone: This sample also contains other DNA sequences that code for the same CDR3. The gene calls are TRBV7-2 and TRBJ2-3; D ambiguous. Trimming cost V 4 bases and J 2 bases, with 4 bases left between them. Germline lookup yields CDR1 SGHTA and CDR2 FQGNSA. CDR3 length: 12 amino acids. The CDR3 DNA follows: TGTGCCAGCAGCTCTACCACAGATACGCAGTATTTT. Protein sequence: CASSSTTDTQYF.

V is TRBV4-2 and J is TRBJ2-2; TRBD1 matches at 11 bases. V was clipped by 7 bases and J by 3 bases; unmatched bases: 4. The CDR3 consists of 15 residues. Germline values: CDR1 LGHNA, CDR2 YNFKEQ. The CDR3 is CASTPGQGDTGELFF. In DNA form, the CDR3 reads TGTGCCAGCACCCCGGGACAGGGGGACACCGGGGAGCTGTTTTTT.

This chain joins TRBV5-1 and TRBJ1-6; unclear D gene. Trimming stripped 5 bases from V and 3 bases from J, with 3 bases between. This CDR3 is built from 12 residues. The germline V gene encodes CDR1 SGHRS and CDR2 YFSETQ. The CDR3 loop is CASRDYNSPLHF. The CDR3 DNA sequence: TGCGCCAGCAGGGACTATAATTCACCCCTCCACTTT.

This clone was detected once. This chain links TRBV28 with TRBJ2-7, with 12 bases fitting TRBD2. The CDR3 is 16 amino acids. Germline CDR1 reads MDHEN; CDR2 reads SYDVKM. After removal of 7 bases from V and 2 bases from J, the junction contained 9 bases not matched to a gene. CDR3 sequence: CASKSGRTSGTYEQYF. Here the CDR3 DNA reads TGTGCCAGCAAGTCGGGGAGGACTAGCGGGACCTACGAGCAGTACTTC.

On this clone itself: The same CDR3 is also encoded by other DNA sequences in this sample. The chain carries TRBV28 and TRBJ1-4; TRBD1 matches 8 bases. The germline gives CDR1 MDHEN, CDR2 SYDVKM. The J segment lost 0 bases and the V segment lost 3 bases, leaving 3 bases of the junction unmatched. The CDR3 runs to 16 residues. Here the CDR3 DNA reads TGTGCCAGCAGTTTGGGACAGGTGGCAACTAATGAAAAACTGTTTTTT. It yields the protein CASSLGQVATNEKLFF.

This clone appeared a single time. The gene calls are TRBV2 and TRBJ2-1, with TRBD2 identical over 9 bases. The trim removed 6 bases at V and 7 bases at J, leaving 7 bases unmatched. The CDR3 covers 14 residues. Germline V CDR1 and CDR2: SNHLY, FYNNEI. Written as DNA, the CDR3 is TGTGCCAGCAGCCAAGCGGGAGGATTTAATGAGCAGTTCTTC. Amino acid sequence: CASSQAGGFNEQFF.

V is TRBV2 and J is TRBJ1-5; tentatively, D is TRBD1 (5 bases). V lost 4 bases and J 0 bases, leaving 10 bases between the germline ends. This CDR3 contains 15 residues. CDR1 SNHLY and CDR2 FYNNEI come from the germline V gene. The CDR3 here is CASSADSNSNQPQHF. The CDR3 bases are TGTGCCAGCAGTGCAGACAGCAATAGCAATCAGCCCCAGCATTTT.

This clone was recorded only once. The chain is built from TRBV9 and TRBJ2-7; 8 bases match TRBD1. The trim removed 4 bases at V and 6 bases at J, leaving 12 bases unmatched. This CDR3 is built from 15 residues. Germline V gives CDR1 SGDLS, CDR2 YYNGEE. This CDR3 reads CASSRGQGSLGEQYF. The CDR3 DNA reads TGTGCCAGCAGCCGAGGACAGGGATCCTTAGGCGAGCAGTACTTC.

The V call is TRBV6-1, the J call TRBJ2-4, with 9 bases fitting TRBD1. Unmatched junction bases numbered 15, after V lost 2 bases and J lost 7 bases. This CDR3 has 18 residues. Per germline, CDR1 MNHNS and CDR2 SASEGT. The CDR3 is CASSERAPGQGGLNIQYF. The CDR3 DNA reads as TGTGCCAGCAGTGAACGGGCCCCGGGACAGGGTGGGCTTAACATTCAGTACTTC.